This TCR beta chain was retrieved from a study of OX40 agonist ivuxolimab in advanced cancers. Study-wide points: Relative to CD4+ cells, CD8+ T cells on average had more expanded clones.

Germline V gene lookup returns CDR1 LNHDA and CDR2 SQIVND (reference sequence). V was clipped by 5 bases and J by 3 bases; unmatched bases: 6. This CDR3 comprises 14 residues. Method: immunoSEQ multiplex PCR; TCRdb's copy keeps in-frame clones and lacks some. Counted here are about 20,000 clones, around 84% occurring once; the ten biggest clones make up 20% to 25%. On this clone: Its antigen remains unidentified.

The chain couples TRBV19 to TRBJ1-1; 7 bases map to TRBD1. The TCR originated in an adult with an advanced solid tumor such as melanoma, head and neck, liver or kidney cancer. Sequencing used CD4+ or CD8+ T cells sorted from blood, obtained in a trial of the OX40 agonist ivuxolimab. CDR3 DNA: TGTGCCAGTAGTCTGGTCAGGGGGGACACTGAAGCTTTCTTT. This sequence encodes CASSLVRGDTEAFF.